Shown below are 16 T cell receptor beta chains from a single sample sequenced in a study of CD8+CD57+ T cells in acquired aplastic anemia. TCR beta VDJ and CDR3 were profiled, and genomic DNA was the template. TCRdb re-analysed the reads in MiXCR, keeping a single row per CDR3 protein. Among some 190,000 distinct CDR3 sequences listed, approximately 45% were seen once. Sequencing was carried out using sorted CD4+, CD8+, or CD8+CD57+ T cells (not recorded which) from PBMCs. These receptors were collected from a human donor in good health.

As regards this clonotype: Germline is not matched at one junction end, which may reflect a read error. The chain employs TRBV2 and TRBJ1-2; D is undetermined. Germline CDR1 is SNHLY and CDR2 is FYNNEI. This CDR3 comprises 14 residues. The CDR3 spells CVSNGVAGNYGYTF. As DNA, the CDR3 is TGTGTCAGCAATGGAGTAGCAGGCAACTATGGCTACACCTTC. The full variable domain, its missing parts supplied by reference TRBV2 and TRBJ1-2, is EPEVTQTPSHQVTQMGQEVILRCVPISNHLYFYWYRQILGQKVEFLVSFYNNEISEKSEIFDDQFSVERPDGSNFTLKIRSTKLEDSAMYFCVSNGVAGNYGYTFGSGTRLTVV.

The chain has TRBV9 and TRBJ1-6; 7 bases agree with TRBD1. Germline CDR1 reads SGDLS; CDR2 reads YYNGEE. CDR3 length: 16 residues. The V and J ends lost 3 bases and 7 bases, in that order; junction bases with no gene match: 10. The CDR3: CASSGSRGTANSPLHF. CDR3 sequence (DNA): TGTGCCAGCAGCGGAAGCAGGGGGACCGCGAATTCACCCCTCCACTTT.

To note about this clonotype: A much larger clone is a single base away; this may be a read error. This chain links TRBV5-1 with TRBJ2-3; TRBD2 agrees at 8 bases. Germline-derived CDR1 and CDR2 are SGHRS and YFSETQ. This CDR3 spans 14 amino acids. V trimming: 4 bases; J trimming: 4 bases; junction bases outside the gene matches: 5. The CDR3 nucleotides are TGCGCCAGCAGCCCACCAGCGGGAGCAGATACGCAGTATTTT. This codes for CASSPPAGADTQYF.

The genes are TRBV16 and TRBJ2-7; no reliable D call. CDR3 size: 13 residues. Trimming stripped 2 bases from V and 7 bases from J, with 12 bases between. Germline V lookup: CDR1 KGHSY, CDR2 FQNENV. The CDR3 bases are TGTGCCAGCAGCCAAACATCCTCTGGGGAGCAGTACTTC. This codes for CASSQTSSGEQYF.

This clonotype was recorded at least ten times. The chain couples TRBV5-1 to TRBJ2-7, with TRBD1 matching over 9 bases. CDR1 is SGHRS and CDR2 is YFSETQ in the germline V gene. Trimming took 1 base from V and 6 from J; bases not matched to a gene: 8. The CDR3 has 15 amino acids. The CDR3 bases are TGCGCCAGCAGCTTGAACCGGGACAGGGCATCCGAGCAGTACTTC. It translates to CASSLNRDRASEQYF.

This chain links TRBV7-7 with TRBJ2-5; 10 bases line up with TRBD1. CDR3 length: 14 residues. Germline V gene sequence: CDR1 SSHAT, CDR2 FNYEAQ (reference sequence). The CDR3 DNA is TGTGCTAGTAGCGCGACAGGGGGCGATGGGACCCAGTACTTC. Protein: CASSATGGDGTQYF.

The chain joins TRBV24-1 to TRBJ2-2; 7 bases fit TRBD1. The J segment lost 3 bases and the V segment lost 3 bases, leaving 6 bases of the junction unmatched. The CDR3 has 16 amino acids. CDR1 and CDR2 (germline): KGHDR, SFDVKD. CDR3 in amino acids: CATSDPRQGHTGELFF. The CDR3 nucleotides are TGTGCCACCAGTGATCCGAGACAGGGTCACACCGGGGAGCTGTTTTTT.

The chain employs TRBV29-1 and TRBJ2-7; TRBD1 matches 11 bases. CDR1 is SQVTM and CDR2 is ANQGSEA in the germline V gene. The CDR3 is 13 amino acids. Germline trimming cut 5 bases from V and 3 bases from J; bases unmatched to any gene: 3. CDR3 sequence reads: CSVHGTGGYEQYF. CDR3 nucleotides: TGCAGCGTTCACGGGACAGGGGGCTACGAGCAGTACTTC.

This chain links TRBV10-3 with TRBJ1-1, with D perhaps matching TRBD1 (5 bases). The CDR3 loop spans 16 amino acids. The V and J ends lost 4 bases and 6 bases respectively, with 21 bases between them. CDR1 and CDR2 (germline): ENHRY, SYGVKD. The DNA for the CDR3 is TGTGCCATCAGTGCGGGCAGGGTAATTTTTCTGGCTGAAGCTTTCTTT. Amino acids: CAISAGRVIFLAEAFF.

This clonotype appeared many times. The rearrangement uses TRBV19 and TRBJ2-1; D might be TRBD1 (5 bases). The V end lost 0 bases, the J end lost 4 bases, and 16 bases lay between the germline ends. Per germline, CDR1 LNHDA and CDR2 SQIVND (reference sequence). This CDR3 comprises 17 residues. CDR3 in DNA: TGTGCCAGTAGTATAGATCTTGGCAGGGTAACATACAATGAGCAGTTCTTC. It specifies CASSIDLGRVTYNEQFF.

This chain uses TRBV15 with TRBJ2-7, with D possibly being TRBD1 (6 bases). Germline CDR1 and CDR2: LNHNV and YYDKDF (reference sequence). The germline V and J ends were trimmed by 3 bases and 2 bases, with 20 bases remaining between them. CDR3 size: 17 residues. The DNA of the CDR3 is TGTGCCACCAGCAGGAGCCTTACCGAGACAGGAGCCTACGAGCAGTACTTC. It specifies CATSRSLTETGAYEQYF.

This CDR3 is CATSDRAGGADTQYF. CDR3 nucleotide sequence: TGTGCCACCAGTGATAGGGCAGGGGGCGCAGATACGCAGTATTTT. The chain recombines TRBV24-1 with TRBJ2-3; 8 bases are shared with TRBD1. Germline loops: CDR1 KGHDR, CDR2 SFDVKD. V dropped 3 bases and J dropped 4; count of bases not matched to a gene: 5. The CDR3 runs 15 residues.

This clonotype has a count of ten or more. This chain uses TRBV6-1 with TRBJ2-7; D possibly uses TRBD1 or TRBD2 (5 bases each). Germline V CDR1 and CDR2: MNHNS, SASEGT. V lost 9 bases to trimming and J lost 2 bases, with 14 bases between them. The CDR3 spans 13 residues. CDR3 amino acids: CASGRDAAYEQYF. CDR3 coding DNA: TGTGCCAGTGGAAGGGACGCAGCCTACGAGCAGTACTTC.

The chain combines TRBV2 with TRBJ1-2, with D hard to call. Germline V gene sequence: CDR1 SNHLY, CDR2 FYNNEI. The CDR3 has 13 residues. V lost 5 bases, J lost 7 bases, and 14 bases lay in between. For the CDR3, the DNA is TGTGCCAGCAGTCGTCAAATGGAGGCTGGCTACACCTTC. This sequence encodes CASSRQMEAGYTF.

This clonotype has ten or more counts. The V call is TRBV18, the J call TRBJ1-6; D unresolved. CDR3 length: 13 amino acids. CDR1 is KGHSH and CDR2 is LQKENI in the germline V gene. Trimming shortened V by 6 bases and J by 10 bases, and 13 bases separated the two germline ends. Here the CDR3 DNA reads TGTGCCAGCTCGCCCAACAGTCACTCACCCCTCCACTTT. Its translation: CASSPNSHSPLHF. Combining the CDR3 with reference TRBV18 and TRBJ1-6 gives the whole variable domain NAGVMQNPRHLVRRRGQEARLRCSPMKGHSHVYWYRQLPEEGLKFMVYLQKENIIDESGMPKERFSAEFPKEGPSILRIQQVVRGDSAAYFCASSPNSHSPLHFGNGTRLTVT.

The chain carries TRBV10-3 and TRBJ2-3; 9 nucleotides align to TRBD2. Germline CDR1 reads ENHRY; CDR2 reads SYGVKD. The CDR3 spans 13 residues. J gave up 6 bases and V 10 bases, and 8 bases lay outside the gene matches. In nucleotides, the CDR3 is TGTGCCAACAAGGTGCGGGAGGGCGATACGCAGTATTTT. Translated, it gives CANKVREGDTQYF.